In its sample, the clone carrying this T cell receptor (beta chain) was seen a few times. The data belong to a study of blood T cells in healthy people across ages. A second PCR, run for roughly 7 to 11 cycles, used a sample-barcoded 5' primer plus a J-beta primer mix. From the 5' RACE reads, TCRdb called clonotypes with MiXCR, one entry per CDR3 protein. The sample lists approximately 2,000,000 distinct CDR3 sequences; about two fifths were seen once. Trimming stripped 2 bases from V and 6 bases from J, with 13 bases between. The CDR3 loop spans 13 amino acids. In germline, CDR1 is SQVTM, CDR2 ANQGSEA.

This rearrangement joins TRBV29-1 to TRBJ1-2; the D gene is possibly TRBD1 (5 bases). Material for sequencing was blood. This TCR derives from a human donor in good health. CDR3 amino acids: CSVESGGEDGYTF. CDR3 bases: TGCAGCGTTGAATCGGGGGGAGAAGATGGCTACACCTTC.